This entry lists 11 T cell receptor beta chains sequenced from one sample in a study of blood T cell repertoires in COVID-19. Sequencing used immunoSEQ multiplex PCR; TCRdb keeps in-frame clones, though not all of them. The data hold 81,000 or so clones, with 86% observed a single time. Sequenced: peripheral blood. These receptors all stem from a man aged 50 to 60 with active COVID-19.

This clone has just one count. The CDR3 DNA is TGTGCCAGCAGCCCCGGGGTGAGGAACGAGCAGTACTTC. As protein: CASSPGVRNEQYF. The chain joins TRBV5-5 to TRBJ2-7, with D possibly matching TRBD2 (5 bases). The CDR3 consists of 13 residues. Between the trimmed V and J ends, which lost 4 bases and 5 bases, there was a span of 13 bases. CDR1 and CDR2 from the germline V gene are SGHKS and YYEKEE (reference sequence).

The chain links TRBV3-1 (or the pseudogene TRBV3-2) to TRBJ1-5; the match to TRBD1 covers 10 bases. The CDR3 is made up of 17 amino acids. CDR1 is LGHDT and CDR2 is YNNKEL in the germline V gene (reference sequence). The V and J ends lost 4 bases and 1 base, in that order; junction bases with no gene match: 7. The DNA for the CDR3 is TGTGCCAGCAGCCCCTCGGGACAGGGGATAAGCAATCAGCCCCAGCATTTT. This translates into CASSPSGQGISNQPQHF.

The V and J genes are TRBV11-2 and TRBJ2-1, with 9 bases that match TRBD1. Germline V CDR1 and CDR2: SGHAT, FQNNGV. V shed 5 bases, J shed 7 bases, and the junction held 9 bases outside the gene matches. This CDR3 is 15 amino acids long. CDR3 in amino acids: CASSTGTGSQNEQFF. In DNA, the CDR3 is TGTGCCAGCAGCACCGGGACAGGGAGTCAGAATGAGCAGTTCTTC.

This clone appeared a single time. The gene calls are TRBV7-9 and TRBJ1-5, with unresolved D. Germline CDR1 reads SEHNR; CDR2 reads FQNEAQ (reference sequence). The CDR3 runs 14 residues. Between the trimmed V and J ends, which lost 8 bases and 0 bases, there was a span of 11 bases. The CDR3 is CASSRQYSNQPQHF. CDR3 in DNA: TGTGCCAGCTCCCGTCAGTATAGCAATCAGCCCCAGCATTTT. Supplemented by reference TRBV7-9 and TRBJ1-5, the full variable domain reads DTGVSQNPRHKITKRGQNVTFRCDPISEHNRLYWYRQTLGQGPEFLTYFQNEAQLEKSRLLSDRFSAERPKGSFSTLEIQRTEQGDSAMYLCASSRQYSNQPQHFGDGTRLSIL.

The rearrangement links TRBV7-3 to TRBJ2-5, with TRBD1 matching 7 bases. The CDR3 runs to 15 residues. CDR1 is SGHTA and CDR2 is FQGTGA in the germline V gene. V shed 4 bases, J shed 1 base, and the junction held 6 bases outside the gene matches. In DNA, the CDR3 is TGTGCCAGCAGCTCGGACAGGAGCCGCCAAGAGACCCAGTACTTC. This gives the protein CASSSDRSRQETQYF.

The rearrangement joins TRBV29-1 to TRBJ1-3, with D uncertain. There are 14 residues in the CDR3. The V and J ends lost 1 base and 0 bases respectively, with 7 bases between them. From germline, CDR1 is SQVTM and CDR2 ANQGSEA. As DNA, the CDR3 is TGCAGCGTTGAAGGGGAGGGCTCTGGAAACACCATATATTTT. Protein product: CSVEGEGSGNTIYF.

The genes are TRBV27 and TRBJ2-1; 11 positions agree with TRBD2. V lost 6 bases to trimming and J lost 9 bases; unmatched junction nucleotides: 16. The V gene's germline CDR1 is MNHEY and CDR2 SMNVEV (reference sequence). The CDR3 length is 17 residues. CDR3 protein: CASSSRGLAGGLAEQFF. DNA for the CDR3: TGTGCCAGCAGCTCCAGGGGGCTAGCGGGAGGATTGGCTGAGCAGTTCTTC.

The rearrangement joins TRBV5-6 to TRBJ1-1; 8 bases fit TRBD1. The V segment lost 4 bases and the J segment 1 base; nucleotides outside the gene matches: 3. CDR1 is SGHDT and CDR2 is YYEEEE in the germline V gene. The CDR3 totals 14 residues. The CDR3, as DNA: TGTGCCAGCAGCCCCAGGGGGCGGAACACTGAAGCTTTCTTT. Its protein product is CASSPRGRNTEAFF.

The chain employs TRBV6-6 and TRBJ2-4, with no clear D. The germline V and J ends were trimmed by 10 bases and 3 bases, with 13 bases remaining between them. This CDR3 is built from 13 residues. Germline CDR1 reads MNHNY; CDR2 reads SVGAGI (reference sequence). CDR3 sequence (DNA): TGTGCCACCTATACAGTAAACAAAAACATTCAGTACTTC. Protein: CATYTVNKNIQYF.

This sequence joins TRBV5-1 and TRBJ1-2; 12 positions agree with TRBD1. Looked up from germline, CDR1 is SGHRS and CDR2 is YFSETQ. V was pared by 3 bases and J by 4 bases, with 7 bases of the junction left unmatched. The CDR3 has 16 amino acids. The CDR3 protein is CASSSGTGGRGYGYTF. In DNA, the CDR3 is TGCGCCAGCAGCTCCGGGACAGGGGGCCGCGGCTATGGCTACACCTTC. The full variable domain, with the rest looked up from reference TRBV5-1 and TRBJ1-2, is KAGVTQTPRYLIKTRGQQVTLSCSPISGHRSVSWYQQTPGQGLQFLFEYFSETQRNKGNFPGRFSGRQFSNSRSEMNVSTLELGDSALYLCASSSGTGGRGYGYTFGSGTRLTVV.

This clone was observed a single time. A junction boundary mismatches the germline segment, possibly from a read error. The rearrangement links TRBV7-2 to TRBJ2-3; the D gene is possibly TRBD1 (6 bases). Germline lookup yields CDR1 SGHTA and CDR2 FQGNSA. This CDR3 has 16 amino acids. CDR3: CASRLGQSTSTDTQYF. CDR3 in DNA: TGTGCCAGCAGGTTAGGACAGTCAACTAGCACAGATACGCAGTATTTT.